The 6 T cell receptor beta chains presented below share a single source sample, sequenced in a study. TCRdb redid the calling of the 5' RACE reads with MiXCR, one entry per CDR3 protein. The table includes some 8,700 distinct CDR3 sequences, 65% to 70% detected once. The sequencing input was tumor-infiltrating naive CD4+ T cells sorted from the breast tumor. Described subset: naive CD4+ T cells, CD4+CD45RA+CD25-. All receptors come from a female donor with breast cancer.

This chain joins TRBV20-1 and TRBJ2-5; 10 nucleotides agree with TRBD2. The assigned J gene may be wrong: the sequence end matches TRBJ2-7 better. Per the germline V gene, CDR1 is DFQATT and CDR2 is SNEGSKA (reference sequence). The CDR3 contains 15 residues. As DNA, the CDR3 is TGCAGCCACCCGGGTATGGCTAGCGGGAGTGACGAGCAGTACTTC. Its protein is CSHPGMASGSDEQYF.

The J gene is TRBJ2-7, the V gene TRBV6-6; D ambiguous. Germline CDR1 reads MNHNY; CDR2 reads SVGAGI (reference sequence). CDR3 length: 11 residues. Trimming left V 4 bases short and J 4 bases short, with 5 bases between. The CDR3 nucleotides read TGTGCCAGCAGTTCGTGGTACGAGCAGTACTTC. Amino acids: CASSSWYEQYF.

For the CDR3, the DNA is TGTGCCAGCACCCAGAACCTGGGAGGCTACACCTTC. It specifies CASTQNLGGYTF. The chain recombines TRBV6-1 with TRBJ1-2; D unclear. The CDR3 loop spans 12 amino acids. Trimming pared 7 bases from V and 8 bases from J, leaving 14 bases between. Germline CDR1 reads MNHNS; CDR2 reads SASEGT.

This clonotype occurred once. The V call is TRBV20-1, the J call TRBJ1-2, with TRBD1 as a possible D gene (5 bases). This CDR3 spans 11 amino acids. Germline CDR1 reads DFQATT; CDR2 reads SNEGSKA (reference sequence). V lost 6 bases and J 12 bases, leaving 17 bases between the germline ends. CDR3 nucleotide sequence: TGCAGTGCGGCGCAGGGACGCGGCCACACCTTC. Its protein is CSAAQGRGHTF.

The rearrangement uses TRBV12-3 or TRBV12-4 and TRBJ2-7; the D gene is possibly TRBD2 (6 bases). CDR3 size: 16 residues. The V gene lost 2 bases and the J gene lost 1 base, with 15 bases spanning the gap. The CDR3 loop is CASSLSRDFASYEQYF. Written as DNA, the CDR3 is TGTGCCAGCAGTTTATCCCGGGACTTCGCTTCCTACGAGCAGTACTTC.

A few counts support this clonotype. The J gene is TRBJ2-7, the V gene TRBV7-2; 9 bases fit TRBD2. The CDR3 has 15 amino acids. V lost 5 bases, J lost 6 bases, and 11 bases stayed unmatched. Germline CDR1 SGHTA, CDR2 FQGNSA. The CDR3 DNA sequence: TGTGCCAGCAGCCCACCGGCTAGCGGGACGGGCGAGCAGTACTTC. Translation: CASSPPASGTGEQYF.